What follows are 26 T cell receptor beta chains derived from one specimen sequenced in a study of cytomegalovirus exposure and HLA in healthy donors. Vbeta (60) and Jbeta (13) primers were used in the PCR. The data were produced by immunoSEQ multiplex PCR, yet TCRdb's version contains in-frame clones alone and is incomplete. This sample has 30,000 to 40,000 clones; approximately 61% occur once, and the top ten carry about 20%. Material: PBMCs. Receptors originate from a man aged 45-65 years in good health and CMV-seropositive.

The gene calls are TRBV5-4 and TRBJ2-1, with 7 nucleotides matching TRBD2. The trim removed 3 bases at V and 6 bases at J, leaving 6 bases unmatched. Germline CDR1 is SGHNT and CDR2 is YYREEE (reference sequence). The CDR3 has 14 amino acids. In nucleotides, the CDR3 is TGTGCCAGCAGCTCTGCGGGGGAAACCAATGAGCAGTTCTTC. This encodes CASSSAGETNEQFF.

The chain uses TRBV28 and TRBJ1-5; D possibly corresponds to TRBD1 (6 bases). Trimming took off 1 base at V and 4 bases at J, with 11 bases between the two ends. CDR3 length: 15 residues. Germline CDR1 MDHEN, CDR2 SYDVKM. CDR3 sequence (DNA): TGTGCCAGCAGTTTATCAACAGGGATGAATCAGCCCCAGCATTTT. This translates into CASSLSTGMNQPQHF.

In its sample, this clone ranks as medium-sized. The rearrangement joins TRBV28 to TRBJ2-1; 10 bases line up with TRBD2. Germline V lookup: CDR1 MDHEN, CDR2 SYDVKM. V lost 4 bases, J lost 7 bases, and 4 bases stayed unmatched. The CDR3 contains 14 residues. The CDR3 loop reads CASSSLAGKNEQFF. In nucleotides, the CDR3 is TGTGCCAGCAGTTCACTAGCGGGAAAGAATGAGCAGTTCTTC.

This clone was recorded only once. The chain recombines TRBV5-6 with TRBJ2-2; 9 nucleotides align to TRBD1. With V trimmed by 1 base and J by 4 bases, 5 bases remained unmatched. The length of the CDR3 is 16 residues. Germline V lookup: CDR1 SGHDT, CDR2 YYEEEE. CDR3 residues: CASSLWGQGSTGELFF. CDR3 DNA: TGTGCCAGCAGCTTGTGGGGACAGGGTAGCACCGGGGAGCTGTTTTTT.

The V gene is TRBV28, the J gene TRBJ1-1; D uncertain. The CDR3 consists of 14 residues. Trimming removed 6 bases from V and 0 bases from J, with 11 bases in between. The germline CDR1 and CDR2 sequences are MDHEN and SYDVKM. CDR3 protein: CASRLGRVNTEAFF. The CDR3 DNA follows: TGTGCCAGCAGGCTAGGGAGGGTGAACACTGAAGCTTTCTTT.

The rearrangement links TRBV28 to TRBJ1-5; D gene ambiguous. The CDR3 is made up of 12 amino acids. Germline CDR1 and CDR2: MDHEN and SYDVKM. The germline V and J ends were trimmed by 9 bases and 4 bases, with 10 bases remaining between them. CDR3 DNA sequence: TGTGCCAGGGAGAAAGCTAATCAGCCCCAGCATTTT. Amino acid sequence: CAREKANQPQHF.

The sample holds a few counts of this clone. The rearrangement uses TRBV10-3 and TRBJ1-5; TRBD1 matches at 9 bases. The V gene's germline CDR1 is ENHRY and CDR2 SYGVKD. V lost 5 bases, J lost 5 bases, and 7 bases stayed unmatched. This CDR3 region has 15 residues. The CDR3: CAISPGQGFDQPQHF. The DNA of the CDR3 is TGTGCCATCAGTCCGGGACAGGGATTTGATCAGCCCCAGCATTTT.

This clone was counted once. This chain uses TRBV5-1 with TRBJ2-7; 7 nucleotides align to TRBD2. The CDR3 is 13 residues long. After removal of 4 bases from V and 7 bases from J, the junction contained 8 bases not matched to a gene. From germline, CDR1 is SGHRS and CDR2 YFSETQ. The CDR3 spells CASSPIPSGEQYF. The CDR3 coding sequence is TGCGCCAGCAGCCCCATCCCTAGCGGAGAGCAGTACTTC.

This clone was seen only a few times. The chain combines TRBV5-6 with TRBJ1-2, with 8 nucleotides matching TRBD1. V trimming: 7 bases; J trimming: 8 bases; junction bases outside the gene matches: 7. Germline loops: CDR1 SGHDT, CDR2 YYEEEE. The CDR3 has 12 amino acids. The CDR3 nucleotides read TGTGCCAGCGACCAGGGGGCGAGGGGCTACACCTTC. This gives the protein CASDQGARGYTF.

This clone was seen repeatedly, ten times or more. The chain combines TRBV5-6 with TRBJ1-2, with D tentatively TRBD1 (5 bases). Per the germline V gene, CDR1 is SGHDT and CDR2 is YYEEEE. CDR3 length: 13 amino acids. V was cut by 4 bases and J by 8 bases, with 15 bases left in between. The chain's CDR3 is CASSPGGVSGYTF. The CDR3 region has the DNA TGTGCCAGCAGCCCGGGAGGGGTGAGCGGCTACACCTTC.

V and J are TRBV15 and TRBJ1-1; D ambiguous. CDR3 size: 14 residues. Germline V gene data show CDR1 as LNHNV and CDR2 as YYDKDF (reference sequence). V lost 1 base and J lost 3, with 9 bases in between. The CDR3 region has the DNA TGTGCCACCAGCAGAGCGCAGATCCACACTGAAGCTTTCTTT. Translation: CATSRAQIHTEAFF.

The genes are TRBV5-1 and TRBJ2-7; maybe TRBD2 (5 bases). The V end lost 1 base, the J end lost 6 bases, and 14 bases lay between the germline ends. Germline CDR1 and CDR2: SGHRS and YFSETQ. The CDR3 is 14 amino acids. CDR3 nucleotide sequence: TGCGCCAGCAGCTTGCAACCACACGGAGGCGAGCAGTACTTC. Protein sequence: CASSLQPHGGEQYF. The full variable domain, with the rest looked up from reference TRBV5-1 and TRBJ2-7, is KAGVTQTPRYLIKTRGQQVTLSCSPISGHRSVSWYQQTPGQGLQFLFEYFSETQRNKGNFPGRFSGRQFSNSRSEMNVSTLELGDSALYLCASSLQPHGGEQYFGPGTRLTVT.

This clone was recorded a few times. The chain has TRBV6-6 and TRBJ2-1, with TRBD1 identical over 7 bases. Germline V lookup: CDR1 MNHNY, CDR2 SVGAGI (reference sequence). V lost 5 bases and J lost 7; bases outside the gene matches: 2. The CDR3 spans 12 residues. The CDR3 DNA sequence: TGTGCCAGCAGTAAGGGGGCGAATGAGCAGTTCTTC. Its translation: CASSKGANEQFF.

The chain joins TRBV5-1 to TRBJ2-5, with 7 bases identical to TRBD1. Per germline, CDR1 SGHRS and CDR2 YFSETQ. V was clipped by 5 bases and J by 2 bases; unmatched bases: 12. The CDR3 consists of 16 residues. The CDR3, as DNA: TGCGCCAGCAGTCTCTTCCGACAGGGTGCTCAAGAGACCCAGTACTTC. Its protein product is CASSLFRQGAQETQYF. Supplemented by reference TRBV5-1 and TRBJ2-5, the full variable domain reads KAGVTQTPRYLIKTRGQQVTLSCSPISGHRSVSWYQQTPGQGLQFLFEYFSETQRNKGNFPGRFSGRQFSNSRSEMNVSTLELGDSALYLCASSLFRQGAQETQYFGPGTRLLVL.

This clone was counted between two and nine times. The chain has TRBV28 and TRBJ2-7; D might be TRBD2 (5 bases). Per germline, CDR1 MDHEN and CDR2 SYDVKM. V was cut by 1 base and J by 5 bases, with 9 bases left in between. The CDR3 loop spans 13 amino acids. CDR3: CASSLSGIHEQYF. Written as DNA, the CDR3 is TGTGCCAGCAGTTTATCGGGGATCCACGAGCAGTACTTC.

The V gene is TRBV6-6, the J gene TRBJ1-2; D is possibly TRBD1 (6 bases). CDR1 is MNHNY, CDR2 SVGAGI, per germline (reference sequence). The CDR3 sequence is 14 residues long. Trimming took off 4 bases at V and 4 bases at J, with 13 bases between the two ends. CDR3 DNA sequence: TGTGCCAGCAGTTTTTCGGACAGCTTCTATGGCTACACCTTC. Translation: CASSFSDSFYGYTF.

The rearrangement joins TRBV4-1 to TRBJ2-5; tentative D call: TRBD2 (5 bases). CDR3 length equals 15 residues. Germline V gene lookup returns CDR1 MGHRA and CDR2 YSYEKL. V lost 4 bases, J lost 3 bases, and 15 bases lay in between. The CDR3 protein is CASSRTERREETQYF. In DNA form, the CDR3 reads TGCGCCAGCAGCCGGACGGAGAGGCGGGAAGAGACCCAGTACTTC.

V is TRBV11-2 and J is TRBJ2-5; 11 nucleotides agree with TRBD2. The V gene end was trimmed by 1 base and the J gene end by 5 bases; junction bases not matched to a gene: 6. Looked up from germline, CDR1 is SGHAT and CDR2 is FQNNGV. There are 16 residues in the CDR3. The CDR3 loop reads CASSLVPTSGTETQYF. As DNA, the CDR3 is TGTGCCAGCAGCTTAGTCCCGACTAGCGGGACGGAGACCCAGTACTTC. Filled out from reference TRBV11-2 and TRBJ2-5, the complete variable domain reads EAGVAQSPRYKIIEKRQSVAFWCNPISGHATLYWYQQILGQGPKLLIQFQNNGVVDDSQLPKDRFSAERLKGVDSTLKIQPAKLEDSAVYLCASSLVPTSGTETQYFGPGTRLLVL.

This clone was recorded a few times. The chain employs TRBV5-4 and TRBJ2-3; 8 nucleotides align to TRBD2. The V segment lost 1 base and the J segment 1 base; nucleotides outside the gene matches: 8. The germline V gene has CDR1 SGHNT and CDR2 YYREEE (reference sequence). The CDR3 is made up of 17 amino acids. DNA for the CDR3: TGTGCCAGCAGCTTGAACCTAGCGGGTACCGGCACAGATACGCAGTATTTT. It specifies CASSLNLAGTGTDTQYF.

The chain couples TRBV2 to TRBJ2-5; 8 bases line up with TRBD2. Trimming removed 1 base from V and 5 bases from J; junction bases left unmatched: 6. Germline values: CDR1 SNHLY, CDR2 FYNNEI. This CDR3 has 15 residues. The CDR3, as DNA: TGTGCCAGCAGTGAAGTCGGGCGGGGGGCGGAGACCCAGTACTTC. Its translation: CASSEVGRGAETQYF.

The V call is TRBV5-1, the J call TRBJ1-2, with TRBD1 identical over 7 bases. V gave up 4 bases and J gave up 3 bases; unmatched junction bases: 9. CDR3 length equals 15 residues. Germline V CDR1 and CDR2: SGHRS, YFSETQ. In DNA, the CDR3 is TGCGCCAGCAGCCCGGACAGGCAGAGGGACTATGGCTACACCTTC. This encodes CASSPDRQRDYGYTF.

This clone was observed once. V usage is TRBV20-1 and J usage is TRBJ1-2; TRBD1 matches 7 bases. The CDR3 has 11 amino acids. The J segment lost 11 bases and the V segment lost 3 bases, leaving 6 bases of the junction unmatched. Per germline, CDR1 DFQATT and CDR2 SNEGSKA (reference sequence). The CDR3 DNA is TGCAGTGCTAGTTGGGGACAGAAATACACCTTC. The encoded protein is CSASWGQKYTF.

This chain joins TRBV4-3 and TRBJ2-7, with D possibly being TRBD1 (6 bases). CDR1 LGHNA and CDR2 YSLEER come from the germline V gene. The V end lost 4 bases, the J end lost 0 bases, and 7 bases lay between the germline ends. CDR3 length: 13 amino acids. The CDR3 DNA follows: TGCGCCAGCAGCCTGGACAGCTCCTACGAGCAGTACTTC. It translates to CASSLDSSYEQYF.

In DNA form, the CDR3 reads TGTGCCAGCAGCACGTATAGCTATGGCTACACCTTC. It translates to CASSTYSYGYTF. The rearrangement joins TRBV28 to TRBJ1-2; D is undetermined. CDR3 length equals 12 residues. V was shortened by 6 bases and J by 4 bases, with 9 bases between the two germline ends. From germline, CDR1 is MDHEN and CDR2 SYDVKM.

The chain recombines TRBV9 with TRBJ1-5; a possible D gene is TRBD1 (6 bases). The CDR3 runs to 14 residues. Per germline, CDR1 SGDLS and CDR2 YYNGEE. The V gene lost 0 bases and the J gene lost 5 bases, with 9 bases spanning the gap. The CDR3 DNA follows: TGTGCCAGCAGCGTAGGAGAGGGGGATCAGCCCCAGCATTTT. This gives the protein CASSVGEGDQPQHF.

This clone was detected a few times. This rearrangement joins TRBV5-5 to TRBJ1-2; D uncertain. Germline V gene sequence: CDR1 SGHKS, CDR2 YYEKEE (reference sequence). The ends were cut back, 1 base at V and 8 bases at J, with 15 bases in the middle. The CDR3 consists of 14 residues. The CDR3 DNA follows: TGTGCCAGCAGCTTGTCCCCGAGGGCGCGGGGCTACACCTTC. Its protein is CASSLSPRARGYTF.